The 13 T cell receptor beta chains reported below all come from one sample, sequenced in a study of CD8 T cells in Susac syndrome. With random hexamers, reverse transcription was performed on about 0.5 to 1 ug of RNA. TCRdb ran MiXCR on the immunoSEQ multiplex PCR reads and lists one entry per CDR3 protein. The profile shows approximately 170,000 distinct CDR3 sequences, approximately 94% of them singletons. Sequencing was performed on CD4+ T cells from PBMCs. The receptors shown here come from a human donor with multiple sclerosis.

CDR3 sequence (DNA): TGTGCCAGCAGTGAAGAAAGGAAGGCTTTCTTT. Amino acid sequence: CASSEERKAFF. V and J are TRBV2 and TRBJ1-1; no firm D call. The CDR3 runs 11 residues. The germline V gene encodes CDR1 SNHLY and CDR2 FYNNEI. With 1 base removed from V and 11 bases from J, the gap between germline ends came to 8 bases. Together with reference TRBV2 and TRBJ1-1, the CDR3 gives the full variable domain: EPEVTQTPSHQVTQMGQEVILRCVPISNHLYFYWYRQILGQKVEFLVSFYNNEISEKSEIFDDQFSVERPDGSNFTLKIRSTKLEDSAMYFCASSEERKAFFGQGTRLTVV.

The V call is TRBV29-1, the J call TRBJ1-1; D may be TRBD1 (6 bases). V was pared by 6 bases and J by 5 bases, with 16 bases between. CDR1 and CDR2 (germline): SQVTM, ANQGSEA. This CDR3 is 13 amino acids long. Written as DNA, the CDR3 is TGCAGCGTACAAGGTCAGGGGCGAACTGAAGCTTTCTTT. Residues: CSVQGQGRTEAFF. Looking up the rest from reference TRBV29-1 and TRBJ1-1 gives the full variable domain: SAVISQKPSRDICQRGTSLTIQCQVDSQVTMMFWYRQQPGQSLTLIATANQGSEATYESGFVIDKFPISRPNLTFSTLTVSNMSPEDSSIYLCSVQGQGRTEAFFGQGTRLTVV.

This clonotype was detected once. J is TRBJ2-1 and V is TRBV9; D gene ambiguous. V gave up 3 bases and J gave up 3 bases, with 7 bases separating them. The CDR3 covers 13 residues. Germline CDR1 SGDLS, CDR2 YYNGEE. CDR3 loop: CASSEQSYNEQFF. As DNA, the CDR3 is TGTGCCAGCAGCGAGCAAAGCTACAATGAGCAGTTCTTC.

J is TRBJ2-2 and V is TRBV6-4; D unresolved. The V and J ends lost 6 bases and 0 bases respectively, with 8 bases between them. Germline V gives CDR1 MRHNA, CDR2 SNTAGT. The CDR3 covers 14 residues. The CDR3 loop is CASSPNANTGELFF. The CDR3 DNA reads TGTGCCAGCAGCCCGAACGCGAACACCGGGGAGCTGTTTTTT.

This clonotype is a singleton in its sample. The gene calls are TRBV12-3 or TRBV12-4 and TRBJ2-5, with D tentatively TRBD2 (6 bases). The germline V and J ends were trimmed by 3 bases and 2 bases, with 10 bases remaining between them. The length of the CDR3 is 14 residues. Here the CDR3 DNA reads TGTGCCAGCAGTTTCCAGGCGGGGCAAGAGACCCAGTACTTC. Protein product: CASSFQAGQETQYF.

The genes are TRBV29-1 and TRBJ1-4, with a possible D match to TRBD1 (5 bases). The CDR3 runs to 13 residues. The V end was cut by 6 bases, the J end by 0 bases, with 8 bases between. The germline gives CDR1 SQVTM, CDR2 ANQGSEA. Written as DNA, the CDR3 is TGCAGCGTCCGGGGGGCAACTAATGAAAAACTGTTTTTT. This encodes CSVRGATNEKLFF. Based on the CDR3 plus reference TRBV29-1 and TRBJ1-4, the full variable domain is SAVISQKPSRDICQRGTSLTIQCQVDSQVTMMFWYRQQPGQSLTLIATANQGSEATYESGFVIDKFPISRPNLTFSTLTVSNMSPEDSSIYLCSVRGATNEKLFFGSGTQLSVL.

This clonotype was observed a few times. The chain uses TRBV3-1 and TRBJ2-3; TRBD2 agrees at 12 bases. V shed 3 bases and J 6 bases; nucleotides not matched to a gene: 4. CDR1 is LGHDT and CDR2 is YNNKEL in the germline V gene (reference sequence). This CDR3 spans 15 amino acids. Here the CDR3 reads CASSHLAGGPDTQYF. The CDR3, as DNA: TGTGCCAGCAGCCACCTAGCGGGGGGGCCGGATACGCAGTATTTT.

This chain connects TRBV20-1 to TRBJ1-2; a possible D gene is TRBD1 (5 bases). Germline V CDR1 and CDR2: DFQATT, SNEGSKA (reference sequence). This CDR3 is built from 11 residues. CDR3 nucleotide sequence: TGCGGTATGGACACGAACTATGGCTACACCTTC. Its protein product is CGMDTNYGYTF.

CDR3 in amino acids: CSATPGTSVYEQYF. CDR3 sequence (DNA): TGCAGCGCCACTCCCGGGACTAGCGTCTACGAGCAGTACTTC. The chain employs TRBV29-1 and TRBJ2-7, with TRBD2 identical over 10 bases. The germline V gene encodes CDR1 SQVTM and CDR2 ANQGSEA. The CDR3 is 14 amino acids. Trimming removed 7 bases from V and 3 bases from J; junction bases left unmatched: 9.

V and J are TRBV5-6 and TRBJ2-7; 11 nucleotides align to TRBD2. The CDR3 is 15 residues long. Germline CDR1 reads SGHDT; CDR2 reads YYEEEE. Trimming at V came to 2 bases and at J to 0 bases, leaving 1 base not matched to a gene. CDR3 region: CASSLLAGDSYEQYF. The CDR3 region has the DNA TGTGCCAGCAGCTTACTAGCGGGAGACTCCTACGAGCAGTACTTC.

The chain uses TRBV27 and TRBJ1-3; unclear D gene. CDR1 MNHEY and CDR2 SMNVEV come from the germline V gene (reference sequence). The CDR3 covers 13 residues. Deletions cut 6 bases from V and 3 bases from J, with 9 bases between. DNA of the CDR3: TGTGCCAGCAGCTTCCGTCGTGGAAACACCATATATTTT. It translates to CASSFRRGNTIYF.

This clonotype was seen a few times. In DNA, the CDR3 is TGCAGCGTTGGCCCCGGGTGGGGCATGAACACTGAAGCTTTCTTT. This gives the protein CSVGPGWGMNTEAFF. V gene TRBV29-1 combines with J gene TRBJ1-1; a possible D gene is TRBD1 (5 bases). Germline V gives CDR1 SQVTM, CDR2 ANQGSEA. The CDR3 is 15 residues long. V gave up 4 bases and J gave up 0 bases, with 15 bases separating them.

This clonotype has a single count. V and J are TRBV3-1 and TRBJ2-7, with a tentative D call TRBD1 (6 bases). Looked up from germline, CDR1 is LGHDT and CDR2 is YNNKEL (reference sequence). The CDR3 loop spans 12 amino acids. V shed 3 bases and J shed 5 bases, with 8 bases lying between them. CDR3 DNA: TGTGCCAGCAGCCACCGACAGGACGAGCAGTACTTC. This codes for CASSHRQDEQYF.